The source of this T cell receptor beta chain is a study of control samples from healthy donors and cancer patients (dated by TCRdb to about 2020). V sheds 0 bases and J sheds 5 bases, leaving 13 bases between their ends. For CDR1 and CDR2, the germline V gene lists KGHSH and LQKENI. From the cysteine through the phenylalanine, the CDR3 covers 15 amino acids. Only the CDR3 portion is preserved as DNA: 45 bases, with reading frame beginning at the first base. With respect to this clone: The specificity of this receptor is unknown. There are no base qualities to consult, and no much larger clone falls within one base.

The library was generated by the immunoSEQ multiplex PCR assay. Here the immuneACCESS table is served through TCRdb, limited to in-frame sequences with V and J called. Missing clones are a known gap in these copies; in checked studies unresolved V genes cover under half, and the rest lacks a known reason. The sample yields 99,000 or so clones; roughly four fifths were counted once. Clones ranked in the top ten supply 2% of the sample. The V and J genes are TRBV18 and TRBJ1-2; the D gene cannot be resolved reliably. The specimen was blood. The clonotype originates from a man between 60 and 75 years old in good health. This receptor has the CDR3 CASSPPGQKDYGYTF. The DNA sequence is given as TGTGCCAGCTCACCACCAGGTCAAAAGGATTATGGCTACACCTTC.